This T cell receptor beta chain stems from a study of monozygotic twins with inflammatory bowel disease. Looked up from germline, CDR1 is SGHNT and CDR2 is YYREEE (reference sequence). This CDR3 contains 17 residues. There were roughly 4,000 ng of total RNA used for each TCR library. After re-calling the 5' RACE reads, TCRdb lists one entry per CDR3 protein, DNA absent. This table lists about 140,000 distinct CDR3 sequences. The sequenced sample consisted of blood. This clonotype was obtained from a human donor with ulcerative colitis or Crohn's disease, or a healthy co-twin of an affected twin (not recorded which). The V call is TRBV5-4, the J call TRBJ1-6; the D call of TRBD1 rests on TCRdb alone, since no DNA is present to check it. CDR3 in amino acids: CASSRRTGGFDNSPLHF.